This T cell receptor beta chain was identified during a study of CD8+CD57+ T cells in acquired aplastic anemia. Study overall: CD4+ and CD8+ cells, once sorted, gave DNA averaging 3.2 ug.

TCR beta VDJ combinations and CDR3 sequences were profiled from genomic DNA. Each CDR3 protein gets one entry after TCRdb re-called the reads with MiXCR. This repertoire shows roughly 500,000 distinct CDR3 sequences, approximately 33% found once; its top ten account for about 0.8%. Study-wide points: Patients had twenty-nine CD8+ CDR3 sequences in common with controls (the shared set). CD8+ Simpson's diversity did not differ significantly between patients and controls.

At least ten counts were recorded for this clonotype. Its antigen is unknown. Trimming removed 4 bases at V and 5 bases at J, with 14 bases between. This CDR3 is built from 14 residues. CDR1 is MGHRA, CDR2 YSYEKL, per germline. Before being chosen for sequencing, patients had shown CD8+CD57+ cell expansion by flow cytometry. Patients were treatment-naive when blood was sampled. This sequence was found in a human donor with aplastic anemia. This chain uses TRBV4-1 with TRBJ1-2; D is undetermined. Material for sequencing was sorted CD4+, CD8+, or CD8+CD57+ T cells (not recorded which) from PBMCs. For the CDR3, the DNA is TGCGCCAGCAGCCCGGACGTGGCGGAATATGGCTACACCTTC. Protein product: CASSPDVAEYGYTF.